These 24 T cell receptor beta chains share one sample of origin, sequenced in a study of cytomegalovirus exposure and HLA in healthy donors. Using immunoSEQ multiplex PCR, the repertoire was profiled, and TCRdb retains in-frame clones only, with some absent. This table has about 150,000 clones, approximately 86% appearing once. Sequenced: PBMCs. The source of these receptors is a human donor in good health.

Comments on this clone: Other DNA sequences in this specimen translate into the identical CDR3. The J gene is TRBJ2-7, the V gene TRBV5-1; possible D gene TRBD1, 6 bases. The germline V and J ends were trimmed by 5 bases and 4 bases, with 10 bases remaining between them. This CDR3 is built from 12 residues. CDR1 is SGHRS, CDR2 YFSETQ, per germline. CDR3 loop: CASSSQGYEQYF. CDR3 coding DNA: TGCGCCAGCAGTTCACAGGGATACGAGCAGTACTTC.

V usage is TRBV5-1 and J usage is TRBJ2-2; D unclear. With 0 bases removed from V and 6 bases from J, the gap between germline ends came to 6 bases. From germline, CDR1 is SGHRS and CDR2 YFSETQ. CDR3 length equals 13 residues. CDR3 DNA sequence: TGCGCCAGCAGCTTGGCAGTCTCCGGGGAGCTGTTTTTT. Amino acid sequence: CASSLAVSGELFF.

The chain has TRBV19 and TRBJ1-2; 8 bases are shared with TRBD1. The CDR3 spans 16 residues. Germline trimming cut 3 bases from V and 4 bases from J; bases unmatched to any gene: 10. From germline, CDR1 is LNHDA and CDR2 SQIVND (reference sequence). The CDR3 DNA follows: TGTGCCAGTAGTATTCCCGGACAGGGCGTCGGCTATGGCTACACCTTC. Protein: CASSIPGQGVGYGYTF. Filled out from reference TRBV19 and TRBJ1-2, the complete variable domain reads DGGITQSPKYLFRKEGQNVTLSCEQNLNHDAMYWYRQDPGQGLRLIYYSQIVNDFQKGDIAEGYSVSREKKESFPLTVTSAQKNPTAFYLCASSIPGQGVGYGYTFGSGTRLTVV.

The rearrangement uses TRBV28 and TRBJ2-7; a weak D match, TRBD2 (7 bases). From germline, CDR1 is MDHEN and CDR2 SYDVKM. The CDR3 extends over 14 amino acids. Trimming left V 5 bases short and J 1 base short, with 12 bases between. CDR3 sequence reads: CASSKGGGSYEQYF. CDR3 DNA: TGTGCCAGCAGTAAAGGGGGGGGTTCCTACGAGCAGTACTTC.

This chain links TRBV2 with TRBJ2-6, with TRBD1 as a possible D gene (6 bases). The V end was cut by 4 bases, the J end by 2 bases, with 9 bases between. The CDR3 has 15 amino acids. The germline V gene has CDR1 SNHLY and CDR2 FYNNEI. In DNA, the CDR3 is TGTGCCAGCAGTGTTCAGGGGACTGGGGCCAACGTCCTGACTTTC. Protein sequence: CASSVQGTGANVLTF.

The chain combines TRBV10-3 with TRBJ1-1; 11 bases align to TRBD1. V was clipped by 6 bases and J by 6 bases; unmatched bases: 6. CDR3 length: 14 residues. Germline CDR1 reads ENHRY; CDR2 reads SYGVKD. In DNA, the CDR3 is TGTGCCATCAGCGGACCGGGACAGGGGGCTGAAGCTTTCTTT. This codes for CAISGPGQGAEAFF.

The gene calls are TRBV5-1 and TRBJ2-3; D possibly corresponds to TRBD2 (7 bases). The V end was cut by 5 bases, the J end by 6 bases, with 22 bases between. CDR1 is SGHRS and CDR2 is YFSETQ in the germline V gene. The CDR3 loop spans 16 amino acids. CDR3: CASRTSFGGPADTQYF. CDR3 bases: TGCGCCAGCAGGACAAGTTTCGGGGGGCCCGCGGATACGCAGTATTTT.

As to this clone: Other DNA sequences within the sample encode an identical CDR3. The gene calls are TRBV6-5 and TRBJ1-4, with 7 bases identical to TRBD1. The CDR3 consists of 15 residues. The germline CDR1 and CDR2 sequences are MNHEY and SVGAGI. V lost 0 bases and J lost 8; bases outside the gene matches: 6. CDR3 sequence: CASSYSHRGGEKLFF. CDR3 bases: TGTGCCAGCAGTTACTCGCACAGGGGTGGCGAAAAACTGTTTTTT.

The CDR3 spells CASSFQLAGGSYEQYF. CDR3 sequence (DNA): TGTGCCAGCAGCTTCCAACTAGCGGGAGGGTCCTACGAGCAGTACTTC. The chain couples TRBV7-2 to TRBJ2-7; 13 positions agree with TRBD2. Losses at the gene ends were 3 bases for V and 1 base for J; bases not matched to a gene: 3. Germline V lookup: CDR1 SGHTA, CDR2 FQGNSA. The CDR3 has 16 residues.

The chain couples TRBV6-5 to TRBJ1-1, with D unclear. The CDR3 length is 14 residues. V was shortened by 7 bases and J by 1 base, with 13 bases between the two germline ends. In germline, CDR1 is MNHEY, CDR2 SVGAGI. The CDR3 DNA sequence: TGTGCCAGCACCCTCAAAAGACAGAACACTGAAGCTTTCTTT. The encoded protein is CASTLKRQNTEAFF.

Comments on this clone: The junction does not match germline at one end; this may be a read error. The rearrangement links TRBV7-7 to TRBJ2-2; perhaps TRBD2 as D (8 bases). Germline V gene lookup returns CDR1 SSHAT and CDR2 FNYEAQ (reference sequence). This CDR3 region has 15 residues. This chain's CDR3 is CASSLAGTGAGELFF. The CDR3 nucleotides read TGTGCTAGCAGCTTAGCGGGAACAGGGGCCGGGGAGCTGTTTTTT. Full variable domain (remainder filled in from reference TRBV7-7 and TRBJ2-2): GAGVSQSPRYKVTKRGQDVTLRCDPISSHATLYWYQQALGQGPEFLTYFNYEAQPDKSGLPSDRFSAERPEGSISTLTIQRTEQRDSAMYRCASSLAGTGAGELFFGEGSRLTVL.

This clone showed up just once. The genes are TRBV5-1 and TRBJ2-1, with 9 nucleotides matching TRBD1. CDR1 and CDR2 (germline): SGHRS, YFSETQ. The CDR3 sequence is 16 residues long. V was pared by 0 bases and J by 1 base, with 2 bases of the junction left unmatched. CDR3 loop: CASSLAGTGSYNEQFF. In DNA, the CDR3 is TGCGCCAGCAGCTTGGCCGGGACAGGGTCCTACAATGAGCAGTTCTTC.

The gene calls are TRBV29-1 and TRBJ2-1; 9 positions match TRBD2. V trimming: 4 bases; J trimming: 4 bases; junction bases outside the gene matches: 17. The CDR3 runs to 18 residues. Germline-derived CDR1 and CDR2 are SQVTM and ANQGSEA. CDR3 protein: CSVGGVAGASKAYNEQFF. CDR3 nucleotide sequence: TGCAGCGTTGGGGGGGTAGCGGGAGCGTCGAAAGCTTACAATGAGCAGTTCTTC.

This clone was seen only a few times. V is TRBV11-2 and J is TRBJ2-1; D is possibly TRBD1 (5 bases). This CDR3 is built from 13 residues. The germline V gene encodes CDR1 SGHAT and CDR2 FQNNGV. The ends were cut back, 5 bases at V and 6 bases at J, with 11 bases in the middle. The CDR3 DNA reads TGTGCCAGCAGCCCCAGGGTTGGCAATGAGCAGTTCTTC. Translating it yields CASSPRVGNEQFF. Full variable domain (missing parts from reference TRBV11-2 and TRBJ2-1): EAGVAQSPRYKIIEKRQSVAFWCNPISGHATLYWYQQILGQGPKLLIQFQNNGVVDDSQLPKDRFSAERLKGVDSTLKIQPAKLEDSAVYLCASSPRVGNEQFFGPGTRLTVL.

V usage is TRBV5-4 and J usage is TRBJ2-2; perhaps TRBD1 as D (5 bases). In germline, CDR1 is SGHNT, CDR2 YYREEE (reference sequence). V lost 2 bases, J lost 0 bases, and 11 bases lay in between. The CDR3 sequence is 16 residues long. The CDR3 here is CASSLGVRSNTGELFF. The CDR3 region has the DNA TGTGCCAGCAGCTTAGGGGTCAGGTCGAACACCGGGGAGCTGTTTTTT.

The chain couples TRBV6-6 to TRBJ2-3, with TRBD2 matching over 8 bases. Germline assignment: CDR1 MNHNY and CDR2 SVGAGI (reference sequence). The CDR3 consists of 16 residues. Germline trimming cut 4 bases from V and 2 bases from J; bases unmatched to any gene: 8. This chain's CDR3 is CASSFQGGRITDTQYF. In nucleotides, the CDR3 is TGTGCCAGCAGTTTTCAGGGCGGGAGGATCACAGATACGCAGTATTTT.

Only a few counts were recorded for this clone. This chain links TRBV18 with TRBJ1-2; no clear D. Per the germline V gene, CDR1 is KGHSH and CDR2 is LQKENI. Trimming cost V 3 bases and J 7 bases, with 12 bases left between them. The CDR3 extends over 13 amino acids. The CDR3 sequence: CASSPLEYVGYTF. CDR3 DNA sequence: TGTGCCAGCTCACCGCTGGAGTACGTTGGCTACACCTTC.

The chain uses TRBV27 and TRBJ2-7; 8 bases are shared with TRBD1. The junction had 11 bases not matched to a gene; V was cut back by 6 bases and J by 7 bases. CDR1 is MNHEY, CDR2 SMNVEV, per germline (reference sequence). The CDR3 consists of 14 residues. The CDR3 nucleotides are TGTGCCAGCAGCTCCGGGACAGGAGGAAAGGAGCAGTACTTC. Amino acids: CASSSGTGGKEQYF.

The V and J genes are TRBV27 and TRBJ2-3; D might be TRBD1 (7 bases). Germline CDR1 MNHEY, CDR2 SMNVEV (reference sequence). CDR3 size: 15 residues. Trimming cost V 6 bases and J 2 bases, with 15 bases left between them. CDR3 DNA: TGTGCCAGCAGGACCCCCAGGGGGGCCACAGATACGCAGTATTTT. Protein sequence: CASRTPRGATDTQYF.

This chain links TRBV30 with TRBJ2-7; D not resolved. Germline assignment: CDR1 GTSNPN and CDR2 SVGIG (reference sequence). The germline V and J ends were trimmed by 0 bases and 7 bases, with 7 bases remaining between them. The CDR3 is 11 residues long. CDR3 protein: CAWSVKQEQYF. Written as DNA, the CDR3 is TGTGCCTGGAGTGTTAAACAGGAGCAGTACTTC.

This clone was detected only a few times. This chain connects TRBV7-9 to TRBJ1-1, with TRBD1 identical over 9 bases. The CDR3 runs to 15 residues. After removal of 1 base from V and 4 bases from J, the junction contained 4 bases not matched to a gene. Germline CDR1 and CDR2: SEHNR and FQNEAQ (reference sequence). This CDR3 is CASSLGTGVSTEAFF. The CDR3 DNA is TGTGCCAGCAGCTTAGGGACAGGGGTGAGCACTGAAGCTTTCTTT.

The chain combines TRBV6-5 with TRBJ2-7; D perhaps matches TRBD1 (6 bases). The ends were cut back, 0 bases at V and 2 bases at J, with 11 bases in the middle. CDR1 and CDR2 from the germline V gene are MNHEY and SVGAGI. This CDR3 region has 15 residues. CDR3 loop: CASSYSPGQPYEQYF. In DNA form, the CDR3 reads TGTGCCAGCAGTTACTCCCCAGGACAGCCCTACGAGCAGTACTTC.

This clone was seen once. The chain's CDR3 is CASSETGVWETQYF. CDR3 DNA sequence: TGTGCCAGCAGTGAAACAGGGGTATGGGAGACCCAGTACTTC. The chain combines TRBV6-1 with TRBJ2-5; 7 nucleotides line up with TRBD1. The CDR3 extends over 14 amino acids. After removal of 2 bases from V and 5 bases from J, the junction contained 5 bases not matched to a gene. From germline, CDR1 is MNHNS and CDR2 SASEGT.

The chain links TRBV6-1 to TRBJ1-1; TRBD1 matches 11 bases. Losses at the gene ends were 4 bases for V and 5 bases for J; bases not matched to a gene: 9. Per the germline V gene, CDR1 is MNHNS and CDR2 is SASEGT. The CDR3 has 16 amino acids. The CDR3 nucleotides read TGTGCCAGCAGTGGCCTTGGACAGGGGGCCCGGACTGAAGCTTTCTTT. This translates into CASSGLGQGARTEAFF.